This entry features one T cell receptor (beta chain) sequence. This CDR3 is built from 16 residues. The germline V gene encodes CDR1 LNHNV and CDR2 YYDKDF (reference sequence). The junction had 8 bases not matched to a gene; V was cut back by 1 base and J by 3 bases. Recovered Cohort 3 donors showed two negative PCRs, clearance, or symptom resolution. This record belongs to a study of blood T cell repertoires in COVID-19. In the study overall: Both acute and convalescent COVID-19 samples were obtained from the United States, Italy and Spain. T cells, B-cell-depleted T cells, or PBMCs provided the cDNA or gDNA that served as material.

Assay used: immunoSEQ multiplex PCR; TCRdb lists only in-frame clones, some missing. Of 270,000 or so clones in the sample, about four fifths were seen once. V gene TRBV15 combines with J gene TRBJ1-1, with TRBD1 matching over 7 bases. Sequenced material: PBMCs or T cells enriched from blood (not recorded which). The receptor was derived from a man aged 50 to 59 who had recovered from COVID-19. In nucleotides, the CDR3 is TGTGCCACCAGCAGAGGTATACAGGGGTGGGACACTGAAGCTTTCTTT. Translating it yields CATSRGIQGWDTEAFF.